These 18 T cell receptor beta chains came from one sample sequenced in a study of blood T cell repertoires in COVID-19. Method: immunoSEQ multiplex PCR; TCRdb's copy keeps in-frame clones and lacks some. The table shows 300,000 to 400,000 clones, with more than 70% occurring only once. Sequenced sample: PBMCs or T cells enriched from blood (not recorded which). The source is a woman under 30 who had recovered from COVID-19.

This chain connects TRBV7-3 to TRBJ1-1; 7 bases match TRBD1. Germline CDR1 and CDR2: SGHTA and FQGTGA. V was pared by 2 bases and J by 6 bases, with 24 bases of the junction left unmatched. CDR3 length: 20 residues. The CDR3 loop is CASSLFPTQGRNDERSEAFF. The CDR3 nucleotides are TGTGCCAGCAGCTTATTTCCCACACAGGGGAGGAATGACGAGCGCTCTGAAGCTTTCTTT.

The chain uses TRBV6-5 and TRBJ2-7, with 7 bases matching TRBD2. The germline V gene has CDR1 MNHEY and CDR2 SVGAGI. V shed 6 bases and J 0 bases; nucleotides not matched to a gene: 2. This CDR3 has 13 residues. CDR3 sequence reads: CASRGRDSYEQYF. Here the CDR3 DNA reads TGTGCCAGCAGAGGGAGGGACTCCTACGAGCAGTACTTC.

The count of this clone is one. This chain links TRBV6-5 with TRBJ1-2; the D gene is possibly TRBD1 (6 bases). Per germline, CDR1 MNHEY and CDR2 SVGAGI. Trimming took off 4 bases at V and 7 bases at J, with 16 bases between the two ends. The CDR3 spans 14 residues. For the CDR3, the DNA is TGTGCCAGCAGTTCCTATCCGGACAGACTTGGCTACACCTTC. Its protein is CASSSYPDRLGYTF.

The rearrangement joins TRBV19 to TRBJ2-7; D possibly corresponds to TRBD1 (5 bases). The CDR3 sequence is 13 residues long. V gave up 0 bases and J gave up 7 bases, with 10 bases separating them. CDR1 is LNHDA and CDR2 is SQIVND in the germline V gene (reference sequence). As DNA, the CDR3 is TGTGCCAGTAGTATAGACCAGGGAAGGGAGCAGTACTTC. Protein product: CASSIDQGREQYF. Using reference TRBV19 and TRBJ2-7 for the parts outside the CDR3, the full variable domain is DGGITQSPKYLFRKEGQNVTLSCEQNLNHDAMYWYRQDPGQGLRLIYYSQIVNDFQKGDIAEGYSVSREKKESFPLTVTSAQKNPTAFYLCASSIDQGREQYFGPGTRLTVT.

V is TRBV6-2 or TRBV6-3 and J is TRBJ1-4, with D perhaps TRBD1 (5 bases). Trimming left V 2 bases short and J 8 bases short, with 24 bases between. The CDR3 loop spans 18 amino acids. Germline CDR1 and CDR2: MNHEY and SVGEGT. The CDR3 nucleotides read TGTGCCAGCAGTTACCCGATCCGCGGCGGGGCTCATTGGGAAAAACTGTTTTTT. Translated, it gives CASSYPIRGGAHWEKLFF.

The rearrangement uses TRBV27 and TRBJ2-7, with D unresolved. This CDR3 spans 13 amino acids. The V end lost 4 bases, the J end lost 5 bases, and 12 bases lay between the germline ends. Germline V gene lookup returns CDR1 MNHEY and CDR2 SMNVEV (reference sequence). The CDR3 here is CASSYYPRDEQYF. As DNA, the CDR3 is TGTGCCAGCAGTTATTACCCTCGGGACGAGCAGTACTTC.

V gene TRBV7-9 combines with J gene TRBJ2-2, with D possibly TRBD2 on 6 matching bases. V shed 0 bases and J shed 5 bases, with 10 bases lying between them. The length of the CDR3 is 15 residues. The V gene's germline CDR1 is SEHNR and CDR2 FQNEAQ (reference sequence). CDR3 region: CASSLAGGSTGELFF. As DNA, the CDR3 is TGTGCCAGCAGCTTAGCGGGGGGATCTACCGGGGAGCTGTTTTTT.

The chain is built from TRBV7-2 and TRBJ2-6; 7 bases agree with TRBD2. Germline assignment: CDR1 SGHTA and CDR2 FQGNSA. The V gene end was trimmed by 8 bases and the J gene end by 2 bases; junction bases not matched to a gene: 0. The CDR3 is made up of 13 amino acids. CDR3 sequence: CASGGAGANVLTF. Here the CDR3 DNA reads TGTGCCAGCGGGGGGGCTGGGGCCAACGTCCTGACTTTC.

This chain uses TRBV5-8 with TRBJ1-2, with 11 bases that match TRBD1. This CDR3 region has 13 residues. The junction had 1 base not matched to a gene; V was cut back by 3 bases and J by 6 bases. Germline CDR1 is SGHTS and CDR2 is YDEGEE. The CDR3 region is CASSWTGGHGYTF. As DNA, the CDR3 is TGTGCCAGCAGCTGGACAGGGGGCCATGGCTACACCTTC.

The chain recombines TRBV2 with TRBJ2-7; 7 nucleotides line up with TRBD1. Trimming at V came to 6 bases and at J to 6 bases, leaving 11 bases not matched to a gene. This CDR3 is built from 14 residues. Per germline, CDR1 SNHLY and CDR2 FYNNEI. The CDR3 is CASSNDRAVGEQYF. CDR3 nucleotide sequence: TGTGCCAGCAGCAACGACAGGGCAGTGGGCGAGCAGTACTTC.

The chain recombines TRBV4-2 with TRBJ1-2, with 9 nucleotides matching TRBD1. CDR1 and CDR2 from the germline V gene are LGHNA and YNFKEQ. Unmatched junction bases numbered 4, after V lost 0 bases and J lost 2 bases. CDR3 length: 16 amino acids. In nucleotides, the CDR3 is TGTGCCAGCAGCCAAGAAGCCGGGACAGGGAACTATGGCTACACCTTC. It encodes CASSQEAGTGNYGYTF.

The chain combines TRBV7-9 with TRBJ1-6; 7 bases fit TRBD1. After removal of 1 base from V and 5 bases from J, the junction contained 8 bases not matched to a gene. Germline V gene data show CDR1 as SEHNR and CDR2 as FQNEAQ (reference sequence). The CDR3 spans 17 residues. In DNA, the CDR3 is TGTGCCAGCAGCTTAGATCATCACAGGGGTAATAATTCACCCCTCCACTTT. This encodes CASSLDHHRGNNSPLHF.

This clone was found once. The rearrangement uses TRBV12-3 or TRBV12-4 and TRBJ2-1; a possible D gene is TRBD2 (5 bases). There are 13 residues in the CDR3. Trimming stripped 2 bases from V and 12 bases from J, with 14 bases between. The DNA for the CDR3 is TGTGCCAGCAGTTTAAAATTGGGTGGGAGGCAGTTCTTC. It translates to CASSLKLGGRQFF.

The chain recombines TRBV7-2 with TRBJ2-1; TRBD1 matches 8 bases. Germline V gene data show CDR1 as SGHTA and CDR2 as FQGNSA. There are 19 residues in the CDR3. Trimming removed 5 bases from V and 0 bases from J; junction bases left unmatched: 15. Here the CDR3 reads CASSTNYRTGYFSYNEQFF. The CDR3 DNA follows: TGTGCCAGCAGCACAAACTACAGGACAGGGTATTTCTCCTACAATGAGCAGTTCTTC.

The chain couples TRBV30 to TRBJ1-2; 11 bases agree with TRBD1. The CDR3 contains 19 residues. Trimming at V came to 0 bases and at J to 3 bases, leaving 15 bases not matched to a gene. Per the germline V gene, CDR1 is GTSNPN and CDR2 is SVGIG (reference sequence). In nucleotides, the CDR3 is TGTGCCTGGAGTGTAGATTCAAGGGGACAGGGGGTTTGGGACTATGGCTACACCTTC. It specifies CAWSVDSRGQGVWDYGYTF.

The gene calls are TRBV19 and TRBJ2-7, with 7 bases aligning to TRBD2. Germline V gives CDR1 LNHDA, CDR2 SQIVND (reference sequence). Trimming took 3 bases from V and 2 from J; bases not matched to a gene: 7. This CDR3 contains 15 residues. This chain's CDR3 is CASSIGRGPTYEQYF. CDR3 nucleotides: TGTGCCAGTAGTATTGGGAGGGGACCTACCTACGAGCAGTACTTC. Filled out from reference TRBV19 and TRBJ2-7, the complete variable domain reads DGGITQSPKYLFRKEGQNVTLSCEQNLNHDAMYWYRQDPGQGLRLIYYSQIVNDFQKGDIAEGYSVSREKKESFPLTVTSAQKNPTAFYLCASSIGRGPTYEQYFGPGTRLTVT.

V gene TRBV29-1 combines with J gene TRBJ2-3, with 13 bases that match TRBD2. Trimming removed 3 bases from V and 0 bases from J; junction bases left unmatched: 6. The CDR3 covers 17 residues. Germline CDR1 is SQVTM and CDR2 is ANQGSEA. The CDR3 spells CSVEGRLAGGSTDTQYF. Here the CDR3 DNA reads TGCAGCGTTGAGGGAAGACTAGCGGGGGGTAGCACAGATACGCAGTATTTT.

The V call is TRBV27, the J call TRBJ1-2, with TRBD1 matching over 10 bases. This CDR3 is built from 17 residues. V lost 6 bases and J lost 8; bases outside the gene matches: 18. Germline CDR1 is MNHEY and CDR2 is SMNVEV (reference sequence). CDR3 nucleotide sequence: TGTGCCAGCAGCCTAACCCCCGGGACAGGGGCCTTGGGAGGCTACACCTTC. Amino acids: CASSLTPGTGALGGYTF.